These 18 T cell receptor beta chains were all obtained from the same sample, sequenced in a study of cytotoxic CD8 clonotypes in ibrutinib-treated CLL. TCRdb's copy holds only in-frame clones and misses some; the assay was immunoSEQ multiplex PCR. Of 250,000 to 350,000 clones listed, roughly 76% are singletons. Source: PBMCs, taken at disease progression, from a patient treated with ibrutinib. Receptors were obtained from a human donor with chronic lymphocytic leukemia.

The chain recombines TRBV6-6 with TRBJ1-4, with D possibly being TRBD1 (6 bases). Trimming removed 0 bases from V and 7 bases from J, with 12 bases in between. The length of the CDR3 is 15 residues. The germline V gene has CDR1 MNHNY and CDR2 SVGAGI (reference sequence). The CDR3 nucleotides read TGTGCCAGCAGTTACTCGCGGGGGGCGGGTGAAAAACTGTTTTTT. Its protein is CASSYSRGAGEKLFF.

The V gene is TRBV6-1, the J gene TRBJ2-5; 9 bases fit TRBD1. Trimming took 3 bases from V and 4 from J; bases not matched to a gene: 9. The CDR3 consists of 16 residues. Germline V lookup: CDR1 MNHNS, CDR2 SASEGT. The CDR3 here is CASSDRQGERGETQYF. CDR3 nucleotide sequence: TGTGCCAGCAGTGACCGACAGGGGGAGAGAGGAGAGACCCAGTACTTC.

This rearrangement joins TRBV2 to TRBJ2-2, with D perhaps being TRBD1 or TRBD2 (5 bases each). Germline V gene data show CDR1 as SNHLY and CDR2 as FYNNEI. Between the trimmed V and J ends, which lost 6 bases and 7 bases, there was a span of 15 bases. The CDR3 loop spans 14 amino acids. The CDR3 sequence: CASRGTVGVGELFF. The CDR3 nucleotides are TGTGCCAGCAGGGGGACCGTGGGTGTCGGGGAGCTGTTTTTT. The variable domain in full, with the rest retrieved from reference TRBV2 and TRBJ2-2, is EPEVTQTPSHQVTQMGQEVILRCVPISNHLYFYWYRQILGQKVEFLVSFYNNEISEKSEIFDDQFSVERPDGSNFTLKIRSTKLEDSAMYFCASRGTVGVGELFFGEGSRLTVL.

The V and J genes are TRBV7-3 and TRBJ1-2; no definite D call. The CDR3 sequence is 14 residues long. Per the germline V gene, CDR1 is SGHTA and CDR2 is FQGTGA. Trimming took off 4 bases at V and 2 bases at J, with 11 bases between the two ends. Written as DNA, the CDR3 is TGTGCCAGCAGCTCATCAGCCGACAACTATGGCTACACCTTC. This sequence encodes CASSSSADNYGYTF.

The chain combines TRBV6-4 with TRBJ2-3; 10 bases match TRBD1. Germline V gene data show CDR1 as MRHNA and CDR2 as SNTAGT. The CDR3 covers 15 residues. V lost 6 bases and J lost 2; bases outside the gene matches: 5. The DNA for the CDR3 is TGTGCCAGCAGAAGGACAGGGGGGCTCACAGATACGCAGTATTTT. Translated, it gives CASRRTGGLTDTQYF.

The CDR3 reads CASSSPQGAGNEQFF. As DNA, the CDR3 is TGTGCCAGCAGCTCCCCTCAGGGGGCAGGCAATGAGCAGTTCTTC. The rearrangement links TRBV11-2 to TRBJ2-1, with 8 bases matching TRBD1. V lost 4 bases and J lost 6; bases outside the gene matches: 8. The CDR3 is 15 residues long. Germline-derived CDR1 and CDR2 are SGHAT and FQNNGV.

The chain employs TRBV28 and TRBJ2-7; D may be TRBD1 or TRBD2 (6 bases each). The CDR3 extends over 13 amino acids. The V and J ends lost 2 bases and 5 bases respectively, with 10 bases between them. Germline lookup yields CDR1 MDHEN and CDR2 SYDVKM. This CDR3 is CASSLPGADEQYF. The CDR3 region has the DNA TGTGCCAGCAGTTTACCGGGGGCGGACGAGCAGTACTTC.

This sequence joins TRBV25-1 and TRBJ2-2, with 9 bases that match TRBD1. Germline V CDR1 and CDR2: MGHDK, SYGVNS. After removal of 6 bases from V and 6 bases from J, the junction contained 8 bases not matched to a gene. The CDR3 contains 15 residues. Here the CDR3 DNA reads TGTGCCAGCAGAGCCCCGGACAGGGGATCCGGGGAGCTGTTTTTT. Translation: CASRAPDRGSGELFF. Full variable domain (remainder filled in from reference TRBV25-1 and TRBJ2-2): EADIYQTPRYLVIGTGKKITLECSQTMGHDKMYWYQQDPGMELHLIHYSYGVNSTEKGDLSSESTVSRIRTEHFPLTLESARPSHTSQYLCASRAPDRGSGELFFGEGSRLTVL.

V is TRBV7-9 and J is TRBJ2-5, with TRBD1 matching 10 bases. V dropped 6 bases and J dropped 5; count of bases not matched to a gene: 9. Germline values: CDR1 SEHNR, CDR2 FQNEAQ (reference sequence). CDR3 length equals 15 residues. For the CDR3, the DNA is TGTGCCAGCAGACCGCCGGGACAGGGGCGGGAGACCCAGTACTTC. Encoded protein: CASRPPGQGRETQYF. Full variable domain (missing parts from reference TRBV7-9 and TRBJ2-5): DTGVSQNPRHKITKRGQNVTFRCDPISEHNRLYWYRQTLGQGPEFLTYFQNEAQLEKSRLLSDRFSAERPKGSFSTLEIQRTEQGDSAMYLCASRPPGQGRETQYFGPGTRLLVL.

The chain is built from TRBV6-1 and TRBJ2-1, with unresolved D. The germline gives CDR1 MNHNS, CDR2 SASEGT. The CDR3 has 14 residues. V lost 5 bases, J lost 8 bases, and 16 bases lay in between. CDR3 coding DNA: TGTGCCAGCAGTAAAAACTCCCCGGCGGATGAGCAGTTCTTC. It encodes CASSKNSPADEQFF.

V usage is TRBV19 and J usage is TRBJ2-3, with D maybe TRBD2 (6 bases). The CDR3 sequence is 17 residues long. Per the germline V gene, CDR1 is LNHDA and CDR2 is SQIVND (reference sequence). Trimming left V 8 bases short and J 1 base short, with 22 bases between. CDR3 DNA sequence: TGTGCCAGTTCCTCGGGGGTTACAGCGGTGGGCACAGATACGCAGTATTTT. This codes for CASSSGVTAVGTDTQYF. Full variable domain (rest looked up from reference TRBV19 and TRBJ2-3): DGGITQSPKYLFRKEGQNVTLSCEQNLNHDAMYWYRQDPGQGLRLIYYSQIVNDFQKGDIAEGYSVSREKKESFPLTVTSAQKNPTAFYLCASSSGVTAVGTDTQYFGPGTRLTVL.

This clone was seen once. The chain employs TRBV29-1 and TRBJ2-7; D is perhaps TRBD2 (5 bases). Germline CDR1 is SQVTM and CDR2 is ANQGSEA. The V end lost 4 bases, the J end lost 7 bases, and 11 bases lay between the germline ends. The CDR3 sequence is 11 residues long. The CDR3 nucleotides read TGCAGCGTTGTAAACAGAGGGGAGCAGTACTTC. Its translation: CSVVNRGEQYF.

The J gene is TRBJ1-2, the V gene TRBV7-9; D remains ambiguous. This CDR3 contains 16 residues. Germline loops: CDR1 SEHNR, CDR2 FQNEAQ (reference sequence). Trimming removed 5 bases from V and 4 bases from J, with 20 bases in between. The CDR3 is CASSLLERHRVYGYTF. The CDR3 DNA reads as TGTGCCAGCAGCCTATTAGAACGACACCGGGTCTATGGCTACACCTTC.

The rearrangement uses TRBV5-4 and TRBJ2-5; 7 nucleotides align to TRBD2. Trimming at V came to 5 bases and at J to 2 bases, leaving 3 bases not matched to a gene. The CDR3 sequence is 13 residues long. From germline, CDR1 is SGHNT and CDR2 YYREEE (reference sequence). The CDR3 DNA reads TGTGCCAGCAGGACTAGCAGACAAGAGACCCAGTACTTC. This sequence encodes CASRTSRQETQYF.

This chain uses TRBV13 with TRBJ2-7; TRBD2 aligns across 7 bases. The CDR3 totals 15 residues. Germline-derived CDR1 and CDR2 are PRHDT and FYEKMQ (reference sequence). Trimming removed 5 bases from V and 0 bases from J; junction bases left unmatched: 7. CDR3 nucleotides: TGTGCCAGCAGCAACCGGGACTACCACTCCTACGAGCAGTACTTC. It yields the protein CASSNRDYHSYEQYF.

This clone was detected only a few times. This rearrangement joins TRBV5-6 to TRBJ1-6, with a tentative D call TRBD1 (5 bases). The germline CDR1 and CDR2 sequences are SGHDT and YYEEEE. V dropped 3 bases and J dropped 7 bases, with 20 bases sitting between them. This CDR3 region has 17 residues. In DNA, the CDR3 is TGTGCCAGCAGCTCGTTGGGGCAGTCGAGGTGGAATTCACCCCTCCACTTT. As protein: CASSSLGQSRWNSPLHF.

The rearrangement uses TRBV25-1 and TRBJ1-3; D remains ambiguous. This CDR3 contains 13 residues. V shed 8 bases and J shed 0 bases, with 8 bases lying between them. CDR1 is MGHDK, CDR2 SYGVNS, per germline. The CDR3 reads CASGKSSGNTIYF. The CDR3 DNA sequence: TGTGCCAGCGGAAAGAGCTCTGGAAACACCATATATTTT.

CDR3 DNA: TGTGCCACCTCACGGGGCAGGGGATCCTACGAGCAGTACTTC. It encodes CATSRGRGSYEQYF. This rearrangement joins TRBV27 to TRBJ2-7; a possible D gene is TRBD1 (6 bases). Germline assignment: CDR1 MNHEY and CDR2 SMNVEV (reference sequence). Trimming pared 10 bases from V and 1 base from J, leaving 17 bases between. The CDR3 runs 14 residues.